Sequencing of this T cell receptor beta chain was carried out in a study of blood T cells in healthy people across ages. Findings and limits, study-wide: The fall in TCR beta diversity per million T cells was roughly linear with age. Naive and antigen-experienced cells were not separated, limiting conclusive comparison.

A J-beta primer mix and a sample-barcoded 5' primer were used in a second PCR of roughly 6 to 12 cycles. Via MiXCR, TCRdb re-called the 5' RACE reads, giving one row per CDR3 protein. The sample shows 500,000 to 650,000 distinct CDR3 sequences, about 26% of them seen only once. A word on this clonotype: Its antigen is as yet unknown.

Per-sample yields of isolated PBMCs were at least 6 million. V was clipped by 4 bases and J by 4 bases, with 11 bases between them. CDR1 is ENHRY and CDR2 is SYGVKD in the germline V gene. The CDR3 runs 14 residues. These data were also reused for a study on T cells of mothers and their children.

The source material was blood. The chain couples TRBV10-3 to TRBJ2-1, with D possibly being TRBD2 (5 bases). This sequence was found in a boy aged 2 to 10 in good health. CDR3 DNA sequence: TGTGCCATCAGTGTAGGGCCGGGGTACAATGAGCAGTTCTTC. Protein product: CAISVGPGYNEQFF.